What follows is one T cell receptor beta chain and its context. Its antigen is unidentified. The sample belongs to a study of CD8 T cells in Susac syndrome. General study results and limits: The study's TCR sequencing and HLA analysis covered a relatively small number of individuals, and the study acknowledged this.

The controls were healthy donors who were matched for age and sex. TEMRA cells were FACS-enriched and CD8+ and CD4+ T cells negatively isolated. An input of 0.5 to 1 ug of RNA was subjected to reverse transcription using random hexamers. It was immunoSEQ multiplex PCR that amplified TCR beta CDR3 across 54 Vbeta and 13 Jbeta. TCRdb recomputed calls from the immunoSEQ multiplex PCR reads with MiXCR, one row per CDR3 protein. This table holds more than 150,000 distinct CDR3 sequences, around 90% found once. Germline-derived CDR1 and CDR2 are LNHDA and SQIVND (reference sequence). This CDR3 comprises 14 residues. With V trimmed by 5 bases and J by 0 bases, 1 base remained unmatched.

This sequence originates from a human donor in good health. This chain joins TRBV19 and TRBJ2-1; the match to TRBD2 covers 7 bases. Specimen: CD4+ T cells from PBMCs. CDR3 loop: CASSGGSSYNEQFF. CDR3 in DNA: TGTGCCAGTAGTGGCGGGAGCTCCTACAATGAGCAGTTCTTC. Looking up the rest from reference TRBV19 and TRBJ2-1 gives the full variable domain: DGGITQSPKYLFRKEGQNVTLSCEQNLNHDAMYWYRQDPGQGLRLIYYSQIVNDFQKGDIAEGYSVSREKKESFPLTVTSAQKNPTAFYLCASSGGSSYNEQFFGPGTRLTVL.